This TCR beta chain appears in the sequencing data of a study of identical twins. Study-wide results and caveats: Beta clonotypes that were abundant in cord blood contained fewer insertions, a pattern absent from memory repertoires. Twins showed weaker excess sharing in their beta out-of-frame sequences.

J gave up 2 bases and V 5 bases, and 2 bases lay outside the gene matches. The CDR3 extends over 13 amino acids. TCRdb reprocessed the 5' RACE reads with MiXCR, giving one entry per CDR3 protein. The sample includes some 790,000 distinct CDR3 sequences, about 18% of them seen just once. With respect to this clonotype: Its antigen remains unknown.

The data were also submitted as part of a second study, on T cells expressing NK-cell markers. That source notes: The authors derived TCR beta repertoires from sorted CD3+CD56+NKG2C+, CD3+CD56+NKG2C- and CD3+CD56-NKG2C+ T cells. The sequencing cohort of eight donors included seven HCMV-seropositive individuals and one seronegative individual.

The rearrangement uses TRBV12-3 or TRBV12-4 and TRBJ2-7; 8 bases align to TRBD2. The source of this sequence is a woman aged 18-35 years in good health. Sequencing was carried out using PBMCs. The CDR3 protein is CASSSGSPYEQYF. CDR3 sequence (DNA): TGTGCCAGCAGTAGCGGGAGCCCCTACGAGCAGTACTTC.